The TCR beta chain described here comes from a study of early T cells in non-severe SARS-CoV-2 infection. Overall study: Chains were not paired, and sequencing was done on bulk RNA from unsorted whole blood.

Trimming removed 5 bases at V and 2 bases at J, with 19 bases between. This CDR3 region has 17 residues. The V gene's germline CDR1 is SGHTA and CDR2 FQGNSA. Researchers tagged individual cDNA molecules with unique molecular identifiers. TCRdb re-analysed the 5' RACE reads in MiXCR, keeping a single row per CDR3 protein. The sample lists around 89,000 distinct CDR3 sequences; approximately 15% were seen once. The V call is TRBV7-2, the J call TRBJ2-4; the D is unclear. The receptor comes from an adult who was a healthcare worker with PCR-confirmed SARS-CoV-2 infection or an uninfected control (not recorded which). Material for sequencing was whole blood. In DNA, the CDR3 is TGTGCCAGCAGCCCATCCCTGGGGATCTTTACCAAAAACATTCAGTACTTC. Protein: CASSPSLGIFTKNIQYF.